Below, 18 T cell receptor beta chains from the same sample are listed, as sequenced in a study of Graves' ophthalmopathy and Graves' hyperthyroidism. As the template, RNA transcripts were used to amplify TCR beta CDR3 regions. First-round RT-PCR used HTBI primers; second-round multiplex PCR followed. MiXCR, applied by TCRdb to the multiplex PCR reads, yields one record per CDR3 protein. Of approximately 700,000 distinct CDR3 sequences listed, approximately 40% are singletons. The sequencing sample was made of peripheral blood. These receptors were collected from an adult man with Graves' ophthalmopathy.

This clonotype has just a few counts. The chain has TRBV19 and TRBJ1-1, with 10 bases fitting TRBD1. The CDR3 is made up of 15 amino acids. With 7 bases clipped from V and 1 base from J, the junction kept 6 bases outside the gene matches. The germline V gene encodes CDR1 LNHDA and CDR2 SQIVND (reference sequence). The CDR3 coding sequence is TGTGCCAGTACCCGAAGGGACAGGGGGAACACTGAAGCTTTCTTT. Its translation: CASTRRDRGNTEAFF.

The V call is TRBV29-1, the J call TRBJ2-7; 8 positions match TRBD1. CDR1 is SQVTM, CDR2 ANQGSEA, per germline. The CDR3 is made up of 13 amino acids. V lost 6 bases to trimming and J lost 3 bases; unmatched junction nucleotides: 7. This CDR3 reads CSVFQGASYEQYF. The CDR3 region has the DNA TGCAGCGTATTTCAGGGGGCGAGCTACGAGCAGTACTTC.

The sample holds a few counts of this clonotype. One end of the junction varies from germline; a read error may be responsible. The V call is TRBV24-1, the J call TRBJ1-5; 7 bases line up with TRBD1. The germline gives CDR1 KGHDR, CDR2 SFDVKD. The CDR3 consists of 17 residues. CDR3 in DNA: TGTGCCAGCAGTTTTCGACAGGGCGCATATAGCAATCAGCCCCAGCATTTT. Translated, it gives CASSFRQGAYSNQPQHF.

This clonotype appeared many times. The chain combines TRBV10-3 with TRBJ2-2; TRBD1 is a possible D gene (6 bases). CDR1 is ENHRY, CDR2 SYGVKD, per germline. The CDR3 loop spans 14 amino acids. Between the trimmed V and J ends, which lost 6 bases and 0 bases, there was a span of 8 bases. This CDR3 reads CAIRDSTNTGELFF. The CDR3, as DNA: TGTGCCATCAGGGACAGCACGAACACCGGGGAGCTGTTTTTT.

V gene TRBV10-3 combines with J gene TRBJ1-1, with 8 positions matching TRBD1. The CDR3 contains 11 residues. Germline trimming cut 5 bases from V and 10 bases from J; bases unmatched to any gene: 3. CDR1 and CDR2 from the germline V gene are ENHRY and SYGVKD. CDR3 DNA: TGTGCCATCAGTTATGGACAGGGAGCTTTCTTT. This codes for CAISYGQGAFF.

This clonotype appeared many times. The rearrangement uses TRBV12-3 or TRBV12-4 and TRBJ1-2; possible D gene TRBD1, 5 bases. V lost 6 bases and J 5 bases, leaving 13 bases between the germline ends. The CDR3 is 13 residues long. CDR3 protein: CASSRWRGYGYTF. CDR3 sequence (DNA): TGTGCCAGCAGCCGTTGGAGGGGTTATGGCTACACCTTC.

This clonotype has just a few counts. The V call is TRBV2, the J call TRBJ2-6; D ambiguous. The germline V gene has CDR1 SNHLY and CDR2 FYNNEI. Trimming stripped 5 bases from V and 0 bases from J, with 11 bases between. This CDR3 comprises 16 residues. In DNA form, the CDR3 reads TGTGCCAGCAGTTACCGTAAACGCTCTGGGGCCAACGTCCTGACTTTC. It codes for CASSYRKRSGANVLTF.

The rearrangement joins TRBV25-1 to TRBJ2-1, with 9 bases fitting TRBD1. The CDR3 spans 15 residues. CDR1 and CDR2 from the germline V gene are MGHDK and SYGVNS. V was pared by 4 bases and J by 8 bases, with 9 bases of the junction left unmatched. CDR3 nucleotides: TGTGCCAGCAGTGCGCCGGGACAGGGTCAGCATGAGCAGTTCTTC. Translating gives CASSAPGQGQHEQFF.

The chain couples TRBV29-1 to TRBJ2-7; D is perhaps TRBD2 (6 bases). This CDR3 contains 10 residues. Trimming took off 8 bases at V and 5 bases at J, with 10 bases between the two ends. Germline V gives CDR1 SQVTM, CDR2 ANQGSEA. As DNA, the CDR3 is TGCAGCTACGCGGGGAACGAGCAGTACTTC. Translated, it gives CSYAGNEQYF.

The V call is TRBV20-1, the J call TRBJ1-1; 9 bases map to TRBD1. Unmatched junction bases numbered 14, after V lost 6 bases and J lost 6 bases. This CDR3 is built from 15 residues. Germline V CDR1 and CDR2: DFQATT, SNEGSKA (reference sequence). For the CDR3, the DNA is TGCAGTGCCGGACGTCGGACAGGGGCGCGCGCTGAAGCTTTCTTT. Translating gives CSAGRRTGARAEAFF.

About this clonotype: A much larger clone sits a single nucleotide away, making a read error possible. CDR3 amino acids: CASNRQGISPHF. The CDR3 DNA reads as TGTGCCAGCAATAGACAGGGCATTTCCCCCCACTTT. The chain has TRBV10-3 and TRBJ1-6; TRBD1 aligns across 7 bases. Trimming took 10 bases from V and 18 from J; bases not matched to a gene: 15. CDR1 is ENHRY and CDR2 is SYGVKD in the germline V gene. The CDR3 sequence is 12 residues long.

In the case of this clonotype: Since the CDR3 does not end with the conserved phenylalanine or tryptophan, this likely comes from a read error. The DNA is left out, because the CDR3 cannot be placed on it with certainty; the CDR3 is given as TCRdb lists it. The CDR3 loop reads CSVGQGTP. This chain joins TRBV29-1 and TRBJ1-1; TRBD1, the table's D call, was not compared with the DNA. CDR1 SQVTM and CDR2 ANQGSEA come from the germline V gene. The CDR3 comprises 8 residues, both ends counted.

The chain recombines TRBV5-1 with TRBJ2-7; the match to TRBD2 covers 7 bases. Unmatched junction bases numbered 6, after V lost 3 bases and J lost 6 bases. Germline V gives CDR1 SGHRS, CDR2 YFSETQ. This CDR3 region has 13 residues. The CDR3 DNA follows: TGCGCCAGCAGCTGGACTAGATCCGGCGAGCAGTACTTC. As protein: CASSWTRSGEQYF.

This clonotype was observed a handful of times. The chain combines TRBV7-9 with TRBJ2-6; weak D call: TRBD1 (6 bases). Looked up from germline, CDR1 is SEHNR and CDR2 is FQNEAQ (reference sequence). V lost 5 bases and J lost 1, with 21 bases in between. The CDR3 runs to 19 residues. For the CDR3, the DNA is TGTGCCAGCAGCCCAACAGTGACAGGACGACTGTCTGGGGCCAACGTCCTGACTTTC. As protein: CASSPTVTGRLSGANVLTF.

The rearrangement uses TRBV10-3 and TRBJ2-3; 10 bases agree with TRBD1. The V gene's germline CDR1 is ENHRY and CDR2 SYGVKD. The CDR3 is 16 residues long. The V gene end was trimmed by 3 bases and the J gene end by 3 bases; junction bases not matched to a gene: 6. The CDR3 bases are TGTGCCATCAGTGACCGGACAGGGGGGAGTACAGATACGCAGTATTTT. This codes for CAISDRTGGSTDTQYF.

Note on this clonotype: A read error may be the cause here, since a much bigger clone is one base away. CDR3 DNA sequence: TGTGCCGCGCAAAACGCGAGCGGGACCCAGTACTTC. Translating gives CAAQNASGTQYF. The rearrangement uses TRBV10-3 and TRBJ2-5; the D gene is possibly TRBD2 (5 bases). Germline loops: CDR1 ENHRY, CDR2 SYGVKD. The CDR3 sequence is 12 residues long. V dropped 11 bases and J dropped 7 bases, with 17 bases sitting between them.

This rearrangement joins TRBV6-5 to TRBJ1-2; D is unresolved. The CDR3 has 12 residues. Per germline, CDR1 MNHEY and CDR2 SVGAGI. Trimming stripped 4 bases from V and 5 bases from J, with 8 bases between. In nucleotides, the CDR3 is TGTGCCAGCAGTTCCCGGTGGTATGGCTACACCTTC. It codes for CASSSRWYGYTF.

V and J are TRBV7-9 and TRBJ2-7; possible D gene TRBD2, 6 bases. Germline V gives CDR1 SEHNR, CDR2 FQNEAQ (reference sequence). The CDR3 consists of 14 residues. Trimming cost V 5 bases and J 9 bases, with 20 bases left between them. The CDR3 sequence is CASSPPASGLVQYF. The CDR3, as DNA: TGTGCCAGCAGCCCCCCGGCCAGCGGGCTCGTGCAGTACTTC.